This note documents a single T cell receptor beta chain sequence. Its antigen remains unidentified. In germline, CDR1 is SSHAT, CDR2 FNYEAQ (reference sequence). CDR3 length: 15 residues. The V and J ends lost 8 bases and 1 base, in that order; junction bases with no gene match: 10. The protocol was immunoSEQ multiplex PCR, while the TCRdb copy is restricted to in-frame clones and leaves out a portion. The table has about 150,000 clones, approximately 90% seen once; the top ten hold around 1.9%. These data belong to a study of T cell responses to AZD1222 COVID-19 vaccine. About the study: Doses given second, at about 4 or about 12 weeks, were pooled. Findings of the study overall: Donors in the cohort were predominantly white British and more often female, and clonal diversity was possibly underestimated.

The sequenced sample was peripheral blood, obtained on day 0 of AZD1222 vaccination. The TCR was taken from an adult in good health. The rearrangement uses TRBV7-7 and TRBJ1-1; 7 nucleotides align to TRBD1. The DNA of the CDR3 is TGTGCCAGCGACTCCCCGGGACAGCCGAACACTGAAGCTTTCTTT. Protein sequence: CASDSPGQPNTEAFF.